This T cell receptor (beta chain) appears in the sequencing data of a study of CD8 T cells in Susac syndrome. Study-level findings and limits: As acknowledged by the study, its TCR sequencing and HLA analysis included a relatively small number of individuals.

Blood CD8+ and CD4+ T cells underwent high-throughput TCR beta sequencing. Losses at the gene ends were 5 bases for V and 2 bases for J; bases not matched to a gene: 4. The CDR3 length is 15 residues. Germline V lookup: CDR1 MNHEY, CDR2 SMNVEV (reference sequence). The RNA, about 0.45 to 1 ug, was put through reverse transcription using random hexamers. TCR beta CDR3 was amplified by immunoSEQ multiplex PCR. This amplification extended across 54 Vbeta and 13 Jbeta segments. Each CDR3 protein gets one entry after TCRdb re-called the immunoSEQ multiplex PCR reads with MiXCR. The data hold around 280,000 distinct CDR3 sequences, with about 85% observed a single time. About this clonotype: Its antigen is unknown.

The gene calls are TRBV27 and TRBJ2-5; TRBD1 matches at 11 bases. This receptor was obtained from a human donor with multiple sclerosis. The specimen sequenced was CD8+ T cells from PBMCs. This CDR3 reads CASSVDRGQQETQYF. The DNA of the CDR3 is TGTGCCAGCAGTGTGGACAGGGGGCAGCAAGAGACCCAGTACTTC.